Listed below are T cell receptor beta chains from one sample, sequenced in a study of T cell changes during pregnancy in multiple sclerosis. The table came from immunoSEQ multiplex PCR; TCRdb's copy has only in-frame clones and leaves some out. The sample shows around 80,000 clones, 90% to 95% of them seen only once. This specimen consisted of peripheral blood, obtained before pregnancy. The receptors stem from a female donor with multiple sclerosis, enrolled in a pregnancy study. Both conserved end residues are part of each CDR3. D genes are given only for firm matches. Some rows mark clone size as missing; the rest say once, few, many or name a class of expanded clone.

TRBV15	-	15	TRBJ1-6	-	TGTGCCACCAGCAGAGACCGAGCGGGGAATTCACCCCTCCACTTT	CATSRDRAGNSPLHF
TRBV20-1	-	11	TRBJ1-1	-	TGCAGTGCCACACCACAGGGCGTCGCTTTCTTT	CSATPQGVAFF
TRBV2	-	13	TRBJ1-5	-	TGTGCCAGCAGTTGGGAGCTCAATCAGCCCCAGCATTTT	CASSWELNQPQHF
TRBV6-1	TRBD1	14	TRBJ1-5	-	TGTGCCAGCAGTGGGACAGGAGGGAATCAGCCCCAGCATTTT	CASSGTGGNQPQHF
TRBV6-5	TRBD1	14	TRBJ1-5	-	TGTGCCAGCAGTCCAGACAGGGGCGGACAGCCCCAGCATTTT	CASSPDRGGQPQHF
TRBV10-3	TRBD1	17	TRBJ2-7	-	TGTGCCACATGGACAGGGGGCTCCCTGGTATGGTCCTACGAGCAGTACTTC	CATWTGGSLVWSYEQYF
TRBV7-9	-	15	TRBJ2-1	-	TGTGCCAGCAGCAGTTACAGGGCCCCAAACGGTGAGCAGTTCTTC	CASSSYRAPNGEQFF
TRBV4-1	TRBD1	14	TRBJ1-2	-	TGCGCCAGCAACGAAGACAGGGGCGAATGGGGCTACACCTTC	CASNEDRGEWGYTF
TRBV5-1	-	15	TRBJ2-5	-	TGCGCCAGCAGCAGGGGCCTAGGGATCGAGGAGACCCAGTACTTC	CASSRGLGIEETQYF
TRBV6-1	TRBD1	16	TRBJ2-5	-	TGTGCCAGCAGTGAACTAGCAAGACAGGGCACAGAGACCCAGTACTTC	CASSELARQGTETQYF
TRBV18	-	12	TRBJ1-2	-	TGTGCCAGCTCACCGGGAGGGAATGGCTACACCTTC	CASSPGGNGYTF
TRBV6-4	TRBD1	14	TRBJ1-2	-	TGTGCCAGCAGTGCCCGACAGGGAGACTATGGCTACACCTTC	CASSARQGDYGYTF
TRBV18	TRBD1	14	TRBJ2-2	-	TGTGCCAGCTCAGGGACAGGCTTCTCCGGGGAGCTGTTTTTT	CASSGTGFSGELFF
TRBV7-8	TRBD2	15	TRBJ2-7	-	TGTGCCAGCAGCTTATCTTCGAGCGGGGCTTACGAGCAGTACTTC	CASSLSSSGAYEQYF
TRBV5-1	TRBD1	18	TRBJ2-2	-	TGCGCCAGCAGGCCGGGACAGGGGGGACCGGGGTACACCGGGGAGCTGTTTTTT	CASRPGQGGPGYTGELFF
TRBV27	-	13	TRBJ1-1	-	TGTGCCAGCTCACTATTAGGGGAAGCTGAAGCTTTCTTT	CASSLLGEAEAFF
TRBV9	-	16	TRBJ1-6	-	TGTGCCAGCAGCCCTTATGATCAGGCCGTTAATTCACCCCTCCACTTT	CASSPYDQAVNSPLHF
TRBV9	-	17	TRBJ1-1	-	TGTGCCAGCAGCACCACTCTTACGGGGGGTAAGGACACTGAAGCTTTCTTT	CASSTTLTGGKDTEAFF
TRBV9	TRBD2	15	TRBJ2-7	once	TGTGCCAGCAGCGCCCGTAGCGGGGGGACCTACGAGCAGTACTTC	CASSARSGGTYEQYF
TRBV5-1	-	15	TRBJ2-3	-	TGCGCCAGCTTCTCCGGGACTTCTGGCACAGATACGCAGTATTTT	CASFSGTSGTDTQYF
TRBV27	-	14	TRBJ2-2	-	TGTGCCAGCTGCAGTAACGCCGACACCGGGGAGCTGTTTTTT	CASCSNADTGELFF
TRBV5-6	-	13	TRBJ2-2	once	TGTGCCAGCAGCTTGGTTAATTCCGGGGAGCTGTTTTTT	CASSLVNSGELFF
TRBV7-2	-	15	TRBJ1-1	-	TGTGCCAGCAGCCTGTTCGAGGCTTCAAACACTGAAGCTTTCTTT	CASSLFEASNTEAFF
TRBV7-2	-	14	TRBJ2-5	-	TGTGCCAGCAGCTTCACTAGGTCAGGAGAGACCCAGTACTTC	CASSFTRSGETQYF
TRBV5-1	-	13	TRBJ1-2	-	TGCGCCAGCAGCCCGACTTCTAACTATGGCTACACCTTC	CASSPTSNYGYTF
TRBV6-4	TRBD2	15	TRBJ2-3	-	TGTGCCAGCAGTGTAACTAGCGGGGGGAGAGATACGCAGTATTTT	CASSVTSGGRDTQYF
TRBV19	TRBD1	14	TRBJ2-2	once	TGTGCCAGTCGAAAGGACAGGGACACCGGGGAGCTGTTTTTT	CASRKDRDTGELFF
TRBV7-6	-	14	TRBJ2-2	-	TGTGCCAGCAGCTTAGCGCTACAGACCGGGGAGCTGTTTTTT	CASSLALQTGELFF
TRBV11-2	TRBD1	16	TRBJ2-2	-	TGTGCCAGCAGTCGTACGGGACAGACAAACACCGGGGAGCTGTTTTTT	CASSRTGQTNTGELFF
TRBV6-5	TRBD2	15	TRBJ2-7	once	TGTGCCAGCAGTTACTCGATTCTAGCGGGGGGCGAGCAGTACTTC	CASSYSILAGGEQYF
TRBV7-2	TRBD2	15	TRBJ2-1	-	TGTGCCAGCAGCTTAGATATGGGGGGGGGTACTGAGCAGTTCTTC	CASSLDMGGGTEQFF
TRBV4-2	TRBD2	14	TRBJ2-7	-	TGTGCCAGCAGTCAGACTAGCGGACCCTACGAGCAGTACTTC	CASSQTSGPYEQYF
TRBV5-6	-	14	TRBJ2-7	once	TGTGCCAGCAGCTGGTATAAGTCGAGGTGGAGGCAGTACTTC	CASSWYKSRWRQYF
TRBV5-4	-	17	TRBJ2-6	-	TGTGCCAGCAGCTTGAAATGGGCACTGGCTGGGGCCAACGTCCTGACTTTC	CASSLKWALAGANVLTF
TRBV10-3	-	13	TRBJ1-2	-	TGTGCCATCAGTCATGAGCCCTCGGGTGGCTACACCTTC	CAISHEPSGGYTF
TRBV6-1	-	11	TRBJ2-3	-	TGTGCCAGCAGGGCGGCAGATACGCAGTATTTT	CASRAADTQYF
TRBV2	-	13	TRBJ1-2	-	TGTGCCAGCAGAGATGGACAGACCTATGGCTACACCTTC	CASRDGQTYGYTF
TRBV29-1	TRBD1	16	TRBJ2-1	-	TGCAGCGTTGAAGATCTTGGGACAGGGAAGGCGAATGAGCAGTTCTTC	CSVEDLGTGKANEQFF
TRBV5-6	-	13	TRBJ2-3	-	TGTGCCAGCAGCTCCGGGGGCACAGATACGCAGTATTTT	CASSSGGTDTQYF
TRBV5-1	-	16	TRBJ1-2	few	TGCGCCAGCAGCAAATACAAGGACAGTGGGGAATTCGGCTACACCTTC	CASSKYKDSGEFGYTF
TRBV19	-	13	TRBJ1-2	-	TGTGCCAGTAGGGGGGGGGACACCTATGGCTACACCTTC	CASRGGDTYGYTF
TRBV29-1	TRBD1	15	TRBJ1-2	-	TGCAGCGTTGATTTTTCACAGGGGCCGCACTATGGCTACACCTTC	CSVDFSQGPHYGYTF
TRBV9	TRBD2	15	TRBJ2-5	-	TGTGCCAGCAGCGTAGCGGCGGGGGGCCTAGAGACCCAGTACTTC	CASSVAAGGLETQYF
TRBV19	TRBD1	14	TRBJ1-1	-	TGTGCCAGTAGTGCCCACAGGGGGCCCACTGAAGCTTTCTTT	CASSAHRGPTEAFF
TRBV2	TRBD1	15	TRBJ2-7	-	TGTGCCAGCACCCCGATGGGGGACAGATCCTACGAGCAGTACTTC	CASTPMGDRSYEQYF
TRBV13	-	16	TRBJ2-7	-	TGTGCCAGCAGCTTAGCGACAGCGCAACCCGGCCCGGAGCAGTACTTC	CASSLATAQPGPEQYF
TRBV11-2	TRBD2	18	TRBJ2-4	-	TGTGCCAGCAGCGTTGGGACTAGCGGGCTCCTAGCCAAAAACATTCAGTACTTC	CASSVGTSGLLAKNIQYF
TRBV19	-	15	TRBJ2-2	-	TGTGCCAGTAGTCGAGGACAGTATTGGACCGGGGAGCTGTTTTTT	CASSRGQYWTGELFF
TRBV4-2	TRBD1	13	TRBJ1-2	-	TGTGCCAGCAGCCAATCGACAGGGGAAGGCTACACCTTC	CASSQSTGEGYTF
TRBV6-1	TRBD1	15	TRBJ1-6	-	TGTGCCAGCAGTTCGTTGAGGACAGGGGATTCACCCCTCCACTTT	CASSSLRTGDSPLHF
TRBV13	TRBD1	15	TRBJ1-4	-	TGTGCCAGCAGCATCGGACAGGGCGTAAATGAAAAACTGTTTTTT	CASSIGQGVNEKLFF
TRBV6-6	-	14	TRBJ2-7	-	TGTGCCAGCAGAGGACAGCAACTAGCCTACGAGCAGTACTTC	CASRGQQLAYEQYF
TRBV4-2	TRBD2	19	TRBJ2-5	-	TGTGCCAGCAGCCAGGGAGGACTAGCGGGGGAGAATCCTCAAGAGACCCAGTACTTC	CASSQGGLAGENPQETQYF
TRBV30	-	16	TRBJ1-5	-	TGTGCCTGGAGTCCCCAGGCCCATAATAGCAATCAGCCCCAGCATTTT	CAWSPQAHNSNQPQHF